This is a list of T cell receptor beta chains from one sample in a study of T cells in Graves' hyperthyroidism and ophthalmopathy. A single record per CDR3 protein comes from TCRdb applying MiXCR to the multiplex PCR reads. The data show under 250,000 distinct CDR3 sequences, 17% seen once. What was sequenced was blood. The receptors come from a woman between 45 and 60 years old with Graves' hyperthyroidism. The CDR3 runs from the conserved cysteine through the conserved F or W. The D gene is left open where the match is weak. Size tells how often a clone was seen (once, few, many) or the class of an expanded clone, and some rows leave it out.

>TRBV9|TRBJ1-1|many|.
TGTGCCAGCAGCGTAGCTGGGCAGTGGAACACTGAAGCTTTCTTT
CASSVAGQWNTEAFF
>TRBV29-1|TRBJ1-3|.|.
TGCAGCGTCGCAACAGGGTATGAAGGAAACACCATATATTTT
CSVATGYEGNTIYF
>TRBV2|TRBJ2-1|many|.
TGTGCCAGCAGCCGCAGCGTGGGGAGTTACAATGAGCAGTTCTTC
CASSRSVGSYNEQFF
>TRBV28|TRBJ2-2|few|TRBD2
TGTGCCAGCAGTCCCCGGACTAGCGGGAGGGTGAACACCGGGGAGCTGTTTTTT
CASSPRTSGRVNTGELFF
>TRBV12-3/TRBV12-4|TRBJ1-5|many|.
TGTGCCAGCAGCGGGGGGGTGCTAATTCAGCCCCAGCATTTT
CASSGGVLIQPQHF
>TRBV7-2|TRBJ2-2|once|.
TGTGCCAGCAGCTCCACATTGACCGGGGAGCTGTTTTTT
CASSSTLTGELFF
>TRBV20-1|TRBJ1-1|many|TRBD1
TGCAGTGCAAAGCAGGGGGCTGGCGCTTTCTTT
CSAKQGAGAFF
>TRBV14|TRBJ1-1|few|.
TGTGCCAGCAGCCAATGGATATCGAACACTGAAGCTTTCTTT
CASSQWISNTEAFF
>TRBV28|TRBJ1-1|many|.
TGTGCCATCCTGGGGGGGGGGCGGAACACTGAAGCTTTCTTT
CAILGGGRNTEAFF
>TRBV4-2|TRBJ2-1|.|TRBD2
TGTGCCAGCAGCGACGGACTAGTCTACGGTGAGCAGTTCTTC
CASSDGLVYGEQFF
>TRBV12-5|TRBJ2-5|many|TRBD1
TGTGCTAGTGGTTTGGCGGACAGGGGGTCGACCCAGTACTTC
CASGLADRGSTQYF
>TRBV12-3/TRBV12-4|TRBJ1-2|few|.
TGTGCCAGCAGTCCACCCCGGACAGTCTTTGGCTACACCTTC
CASSPPRTVFGYTF
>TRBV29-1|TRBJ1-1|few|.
TGCAGCGCATTTTTAATATTACAGGGTGTGGGCACTGAAGCCTTCTTT
CSAFLILQGVGTEAFF
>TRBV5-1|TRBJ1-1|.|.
TGCGCCAGCAGCTTGGATGGGGGGCGAGGTGAAGCTTTCTTT
CASSLDGGRGEAFF
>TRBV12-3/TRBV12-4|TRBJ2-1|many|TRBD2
TGTGCCAGCAGGACTAGCGGGAGGGCCAGAGCCAATGAGCAGTTCTTC
CASRTSGRARANEQFF
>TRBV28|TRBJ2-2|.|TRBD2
TGTGCCAGACCGGGACTAGCGGGAGAGGGGACCGGGGAGCTGTTTTTT
CARPGLAGEGTGELFF
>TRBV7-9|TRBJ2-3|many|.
TGTGCCAGCAGCCCCGCCTCTAGGTCTGCAGATACGCAGTATTTT
CASSPASRSADTQYF
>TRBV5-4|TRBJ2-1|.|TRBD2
TGTGCCAGCAGCTTGGTCGGGGGGGAAGGGGGTGAGCAGTTCTTC
CASSLVGGEGGEQFF
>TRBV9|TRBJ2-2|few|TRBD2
TGTGCCAGCAGCCCCCGGGGGGATAACACCGGGGAGCTGTTTTTT
CASSPRGDNTGELFF
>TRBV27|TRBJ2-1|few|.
TGTGCCAGCAGTTTATATCAACAGTCGCCCTACAATGAGCAGTTCTTC
CASSLYQQSPYNEQFF
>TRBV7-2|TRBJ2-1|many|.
TGTGCCAGCAGCGTTAGCGGATCTTCCTACAATGAGCAGTTCTTC
CASSVSGSSYNEQFF
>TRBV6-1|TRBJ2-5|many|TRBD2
TGTGCCAGCACCCCTAGCGGGACCCAAGAGACCCAGTACTTC
CASTPSGTQETQYF
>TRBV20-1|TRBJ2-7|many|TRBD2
TGCAGTGCTAGAGTGAGTGGCGGGAGCAGATACGAGCAGTACTTC
CSARVSGGSRYEQYF